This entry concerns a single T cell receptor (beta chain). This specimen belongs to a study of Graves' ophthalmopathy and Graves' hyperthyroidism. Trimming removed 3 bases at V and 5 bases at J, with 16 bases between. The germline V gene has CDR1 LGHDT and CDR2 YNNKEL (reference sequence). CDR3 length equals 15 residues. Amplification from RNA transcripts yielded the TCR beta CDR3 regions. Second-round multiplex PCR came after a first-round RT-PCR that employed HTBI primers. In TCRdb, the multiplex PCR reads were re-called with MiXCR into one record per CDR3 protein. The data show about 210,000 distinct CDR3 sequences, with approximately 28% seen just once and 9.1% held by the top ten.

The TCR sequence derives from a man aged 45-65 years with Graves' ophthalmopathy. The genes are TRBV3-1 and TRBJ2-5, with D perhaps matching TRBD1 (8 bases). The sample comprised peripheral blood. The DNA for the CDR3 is TGTGCCAGCAGCCACCGAACAGGGGGAGGGGAGACCCAGTACTTC. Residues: CASSHRTGGGETQYF.